The T cell receptor (beta chain) described here comes from a study of T cell responses to AZD1222 COVID-19 vaccine. Study-level findings and limits: Nearly half of spike-specific TCRs reportedly target variant regions that are unmutated in the B.1.351 and B.1.1.7 variants.

Assay used: immunoSEQ multiplex PCR; TCRdb lists only in-frame clones, some missing. The sample has nearly 200,000 clones; roughly 92% are singletons. Points on this clone: The antigen remains unidentified.

The CDR3 extends over 14 amino acids. After removal of 4 bases from V and 7 bases from J, the junction contained 8 bases not matched to a gene. Germline values: CDR1 SGHDT, CDR2 YYEEEE. This chain joins TRBV5-6 and TRBJ1-1, with 9 bases lining up with TRBD1. Sequencing was performed on peripheral blood, taken 28 days after the second AZD1222 dose. The TCR originated in an adult who received the AZD1222 COVID-19 vaccine. The CDR3 here is CASSPGTGFNEAFF. The DNA of the CDR3 is TGTGCCAGCAGCCCCGGGACAGGGTTTAATGAAGCTTTCTTT.